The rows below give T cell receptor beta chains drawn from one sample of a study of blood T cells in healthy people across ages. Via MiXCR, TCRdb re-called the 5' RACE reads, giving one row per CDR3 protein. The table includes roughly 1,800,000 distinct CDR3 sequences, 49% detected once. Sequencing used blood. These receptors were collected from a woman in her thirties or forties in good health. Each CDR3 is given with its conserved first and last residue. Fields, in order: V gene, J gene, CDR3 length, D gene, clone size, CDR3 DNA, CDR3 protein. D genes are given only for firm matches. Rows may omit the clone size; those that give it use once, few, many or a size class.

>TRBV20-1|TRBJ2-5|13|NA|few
TGCAGTGCTAGTGGACCAGATAGGGAGACCCAGTACTTC
CSASGPDRETQYF
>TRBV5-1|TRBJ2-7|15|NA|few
TGCGCCAGCAGCTTGGACGTCTTGAGCTCCTACGAGCAGTACTTC
CASSLDVLSSYEQYF
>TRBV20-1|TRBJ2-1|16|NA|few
TGCAGTGCCACCCTCCCGGGGGCAGGGGTTTACAATGAGCAGTTCTTC
CSATLPGAGVYNEQFF
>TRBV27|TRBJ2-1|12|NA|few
TGTGCCAGCAGTACAGGGACCAATGAGCAGTTCTTC
CASSTGTNEQFF
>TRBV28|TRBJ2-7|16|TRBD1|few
TGTGCCAGCAGCTACACCGGGACAGGCTCCGGCTACGAGCAGTACTTC
CASSYTGTGSGYEQYF
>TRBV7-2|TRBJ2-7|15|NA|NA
TGTGCCAGCAGCCCAGATTGGGGGGACAACTACGAGCAGTACTTC
CASSPDWGDNYEQYF
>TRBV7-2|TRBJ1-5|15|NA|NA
TGTGCCAGCAGCTTAGCGCAAGGTCGCAATCAGCCCCAGCATTTT
CASSLAQGRNQPQHF
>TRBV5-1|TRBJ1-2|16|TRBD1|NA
TGCGCCAGCAGCTTGAAACCCGAGACAGGGGGATATGGCTACACCTTC
CASSLKPETGGYGYTF
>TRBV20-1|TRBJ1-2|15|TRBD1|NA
TGCAGTGCTAGAGATCACGGGGTTAACAGGGGCGGCTACACCTTC
CSARDHGVNRGGYTF
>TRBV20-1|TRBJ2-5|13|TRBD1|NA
TGCAGTGCCCCGGGACAGTACCAAGAGACCCAGTACTTC
CSAPGQYQETQYF
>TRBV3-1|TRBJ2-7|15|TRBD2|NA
TGTGCCGGCAGTCAACGAACGGGACTAACCTACGAGCAGTACTTC
CAGSQRTGLTYEQYF
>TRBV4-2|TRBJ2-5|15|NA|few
TGTGCCAGCAGCCGGAAGACAGGAATAGGGGAGACCCAGTACTTC
CASSRKTGIGETQYF
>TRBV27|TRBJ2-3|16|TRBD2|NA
TGTGCCAGCAGCTCCCAGGGACTAGGAATCTCGGTTACGCAGTATTTT
CASSSQGLGISVTQYF
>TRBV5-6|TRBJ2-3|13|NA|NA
TGTGCCAGCAGCTTGGGATCGGGTAGTCTGCAGTATTTT
CASSLGSGSLQYF
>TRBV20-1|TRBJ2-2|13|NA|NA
TGCAGTGCAAAAAAGACCGGACCCGGGGAGCTGTTTTTT
CSAKKTGPGELFF
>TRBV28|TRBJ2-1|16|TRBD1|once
TGTGCCACCGACCCCGGGACAGGGGGCGCTAGGAATGAGCAGTTCTTC
CATDPGTGGARNEQFF
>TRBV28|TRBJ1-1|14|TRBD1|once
TGTGCCAGCAGTGTCCAGGGGGCGAACACTGAAGCTTTCTTT
CASSVQGANTEAFF
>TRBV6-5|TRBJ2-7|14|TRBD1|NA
TGTGCCAGCAGTTACTCCGGGACAGCTCACGAGCAGTACTTC
CASSYSGTAHEQYF
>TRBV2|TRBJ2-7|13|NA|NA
TGTGCCAGCAGTGAAATCCCCAACTACGAGCAGTACTTC
CASSEIPNYEQYF
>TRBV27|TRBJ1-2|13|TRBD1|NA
TGTGCCAGCAGTTGGGACAGGGAACATGGCTACACCTTC
CASSWDREHGYTF
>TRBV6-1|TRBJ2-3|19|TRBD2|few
TGTGCCAGCAGGATGACCGGACTAGCGGGGGGGCCCGACACAGATACGCAGTATTTT
CASRMTGLAGGPDTDTQYF
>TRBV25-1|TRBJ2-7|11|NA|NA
TGTGCCAGCAGAGAGGGTCTCGAGCAGTACTTC
CASREGLEQYF
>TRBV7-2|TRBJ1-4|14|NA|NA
TGTGCCAGCAGCTTAATGGGCCGTAATGAAAAGCTGTTTTTT
CASSLMGRNEKLFF
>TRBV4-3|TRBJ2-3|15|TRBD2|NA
TGCGCCAGCACCAGCGGGGGGGCAGCGGAAGATACGCAGTATTTT
CASTSGGAAEDTQYF
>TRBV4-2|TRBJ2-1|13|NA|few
TGTGCCAGCAGCCAAGAAGGCTACAATGAGCAGTTCTTC
CASSQEGYNEQFF
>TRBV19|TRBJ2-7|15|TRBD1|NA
TGTGCCAGTAGTACGGGACAGCCCAACTCCTACGAGCAGTACTTC
CASSTGQPNSYEQYF
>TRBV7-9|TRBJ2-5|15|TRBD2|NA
TGTGCCAGCAGCCCAGGTGGGGGGGTGAGAGAGACCCAGTACTTC
CASSPGGGVRETQYF
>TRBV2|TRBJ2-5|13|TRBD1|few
TGTGCCAGCAAGGGACAGGGGTTATCGGCCCAGTACTTC
CASKGQGLSAQYF
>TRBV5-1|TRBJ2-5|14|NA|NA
TGCGCCAGCAGCCCAGGAGGGGGTTGGGAGACCCAGTACTTC
CASSPGGGWETQYF
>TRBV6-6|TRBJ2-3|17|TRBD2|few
TGTGCCAGCAGTTATGGTCAAGCGGGGGGGCCCACAGATACGCAGTATTTT
CASSYGQAGGPTDTQYF
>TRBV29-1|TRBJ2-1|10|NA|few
TGCAGCGTTGTGCGACAGGAGCAGTTCTTC
CSVVRQEQFF
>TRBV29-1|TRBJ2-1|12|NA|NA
TGCAGCGTCGGGGGTTTGGGTAATGAGCAGTTCTTC
CSVGGLGNEQFF
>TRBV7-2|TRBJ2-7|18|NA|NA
TGTGCCAGCAGCTTAGGCTCGGGTGGGGGAGGACCAACCTACGAGCAGTACTTC
CASSLGSGGGGPTYEQYF
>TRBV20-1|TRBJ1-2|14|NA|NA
TGCAGTGCTAGGGGGGCGCCACCGAACTATGGCTACACCTTC
CSARGAPPNYGYTF
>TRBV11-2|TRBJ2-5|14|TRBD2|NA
TGTGCCAGCAGCTTACTCATGTCGGGGGGGCCCCAGTACTTC
CASSLLMSGGPQYF
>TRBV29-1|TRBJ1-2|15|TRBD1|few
TGCAGCGTGTTAACAGGGGGAGGAGGGATCTATGGCTACACCTTC
CSVLTGGGGIYGYTF
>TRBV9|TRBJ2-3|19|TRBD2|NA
TGTGCCAGCAGCGGCGGGACGGGAATTGGACGAGCGGGGAAGAGGGCGCAGTATTTT
CASSGGTGIGRAGKRAQYF
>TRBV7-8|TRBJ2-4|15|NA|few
TGTGCCAGCAGCTCAGCTTACGGGTCGGGAAACATTCAGTACTTC
CASSSAYGSGNIQYF
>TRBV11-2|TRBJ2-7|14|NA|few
TGTGCCAGCAGCTTGGGGGCCGGGTCGTTCGAGCAGTACTTC
CASSLGAGSFEQYF
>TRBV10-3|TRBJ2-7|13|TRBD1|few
TGTGCCACCAAGGAGACAGGGGCCTACGAGCAGTACTTC
CATKETGAYEQYF
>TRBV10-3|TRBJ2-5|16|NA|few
TGTGCCATCAGTGGGTTGGCAGAACTAACCCAAGAGACCCAGTACTTC
CAISGLAELTQETQYF
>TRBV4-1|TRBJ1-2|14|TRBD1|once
TGCGCCAGCAGCAACTCCGGGACAGCTGGTGGCTACACCTTC
CASSNSGTAGGYTF
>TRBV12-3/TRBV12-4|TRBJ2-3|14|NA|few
TGTGCCAGCAGTTTAGCGGGGGGGCGTGTTACGCAGTATTTT
CASSLAGGRVTQYF
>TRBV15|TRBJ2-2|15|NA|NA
TGTGCCACCAGCGGTAGGGCGAGAAACCCCGGGGAGCTGTTTTTT
CATSGRARNPGELFF
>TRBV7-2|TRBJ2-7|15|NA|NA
TGTGCCAGCAGCTTGACAGGAGACGGAGTCTACGAGCAGTACTTC
CASSLTGDGVYEQYF
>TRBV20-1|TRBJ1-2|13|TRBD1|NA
TGCAGTGCTCCCGACAGGGGGCAAGATGGCTACACCTTC
CSAPDRGQDGYTF
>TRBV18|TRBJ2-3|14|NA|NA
TGTGCCAGCTCACCCGTGCGAAGCACAGATACGCAGTATTTT
CASSPVRSTDTQYF
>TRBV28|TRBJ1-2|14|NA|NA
TGTGCCACCCCAGGGGAAAGAGCTAACTATGGCTACACCTTC
CATPGERANYGYTF
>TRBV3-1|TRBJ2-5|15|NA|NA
TGTGCCAGCAGCCCCCGAGTAGTGGGCGGAGAGACCCAGTACTTC
CASSPRVVGGETQYF
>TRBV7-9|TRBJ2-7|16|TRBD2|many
TGTGCCAGCAGCTCAGACCGACTAGCGCTTACCTACGAGCAGTACTTC
CASSSDRLALTYEQYF
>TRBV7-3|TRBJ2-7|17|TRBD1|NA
TGTGCCAGCAGCTTAATTTCGGGACAGGGCCTCTCCTACGAGCAGTACTTC
CASSLISGQGLSYEQYF
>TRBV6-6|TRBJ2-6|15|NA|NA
TGTGCCAGCACCCGCACAGGGTCTGGGGCCAACGTCCTGACTTTC
CASTRTGSGANVLTF
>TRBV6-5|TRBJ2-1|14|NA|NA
TGTGCCAGCACGACGCGAAGCTCCTACAATGAGCAGTTCTTC
CASTTRSSYNEQFF
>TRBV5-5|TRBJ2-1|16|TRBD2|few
TGTGCCAGCAGCTTGGTGGGCGGGGGGGCCTCGAGTGAGCAGTTCTTC
CASSLVGGGASSEQFF
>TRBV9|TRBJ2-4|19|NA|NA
TGTGCCAGCAGCCCCAATTATCAGGGAAGCGTGTGGTCCAAAAACATTCAGTACTTC
CASSPNYQGSVWSKNIQYF
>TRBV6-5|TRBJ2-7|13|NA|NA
TGTGCCAGCAGTTACGGGATAACCTACGAGCAGTACTTC
CASSYGITYEQYF
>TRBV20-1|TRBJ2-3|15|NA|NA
TGCAGTGCTAGTGACAGACGGGGGAGGTCAGATACGCAGTATTTT
CSASDRRGRSDTQYF
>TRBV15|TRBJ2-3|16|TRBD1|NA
TGTGCCACCAGCGCCCGAACAGGGGCTGGCACAGATACGCAGTATTTT
CATSARTGAGTDTQYF